Below, one T cell receptor (beta chain) is given with its context. Some clones are missing from TCRdb's copy, which holds only in-frame ones; the method was immunoSEQ multiplex PCR. The table has roughly 190,000 clones, 70% to 90% seen once. The CDR3 contains 12 residues. V lost 0 bases to trimming and J lost 10 bases, with 9 bases between them. Germline V lookup: CDR1 SNHLY, CDR2 FYNNEI. These data come from a study of blood T cell repertoires in COVID-19. The wider study: PBMCs, B-cell-depleted T cells, or T cells provided the cDNA or gDNA that made up the material.

V is TRBV2 and J is TRBJ1-1, with a tentative D call TRBD1 (5 bases). This TCR came from a man aged 60 to 75 with active or convalescent COVID-19. Sequencing input: peripheral blood. CDR3 protein: CASSEATGRAFF. Here the CDR3 DNA reads TGTGCCAGCAGTGAAGCAACAGGTCGAGCTTTCTTT.